The clone carrying this TCR beta chain came up many times. Its antigen is still unknown. The data derive from a study of T-cell memory formation after mild COVID-19. Germline V lookup: CDR1 SGHRS, CDR2 YFSETQ. This CDR3 has 15 amino acids. V dropped 0 bases and J dropped 8; count of bases not matched to a gene: 6. General study results and limits: For second-wave clones that peaked at day 37, SARS-CoV-2 specificity went unverified. CD4/CD8 balance held among clones contracting day 15 to 85, and later expanders leaned CD4+.

5'RACE primed from the constant segment yielded TCR alpha and TCR beta cDNA libraries bearing sample barcodes and UMIs. TCRdb processed the 5' RACE reads anew with MiXCR; each CDR3 protein has one entry. The table has 300,000 or so distinct CDR3 sequences, 15% to 20% seen once. V usage is TRBV5-1 and J usage is TRBJ2-1, with TRBD2 matching 9 bases. The origin of this receptor is a young man who had mild COVID-19 (a few samples of this study predate the infection). Cell type and time point are not known. The sequenced sample consisted of PBMCs or a T cell subset sorted from them (not recorded which). The CDR3 here is CASSLGGGALDEQFF. The CDR3 DNA reads as TGCGCCAGCAGCTTGGGCGGGGGGGCTTTGGATGAGCAGTTCTTC.